This T cell receptor (beta chain) derives from a study of control samples from healthy donors and cancer patients. Here immunoSEQ multiplex PCR was the method, and the copy in TCRdb shows in-frame clones only, minus some. In the table there are roughly 90,000 clones, more than 85% of which are singletons. Trimming removed 3 bases at V and 5 bases at J, with 10 bases between. The length of the CDR3 is 12 residues. Per germline, CDR1 SQVTM and CDR2 ANQGSEA. Sequencing was done on a sample of blood. The receptor was isolated from a young woman in good health. The gene calls are TRBV29-1 and TRBJ2-5; D remains ambiguous. The DNA for the CDR3 is TGCAGCGTTGACCGAGAGACCGAGACCCAGTACTTC. Translating it yields CSVDRETETQYF.